The 6 T cell receptor beta chains presented below share a single source sample, sequenced in a study of T cell repertoires in cytomegalovirus infection. TCRdb recomputed calls from the reads with MiXCR, one row per CDR3 protein. The sample includes about 920,000 distinct CDR3 sequences, roughly a third of them seen just once. Which antigens these TCRs recognize remains unknown. Sequences were derived from cultured CD8+ T cells from PBMCs, sampled from culture after CMV antigen stimulation. All receptors derive from a human donor in good health (CMV status not recorded). Some clones in this sample may be carry-over from other donors' samples.

This clonotype was counted at least ten times. The V gene is TRBV7-2, the J gene TRBJ2-3, with TRBD2 identical over 9 bases. Germline trimming cut 7 bases from V and 1 base from J; bases unmatched to any gene: 6. This CDR3 contains 15 residues. Germline loops: CDR1 SGHTA, CDR2 FQGNSA. The CDR3 DNA reads as TGTGCCAGCACTGAATTAGCGGGGGGCACAGATACGCAGTATTTT. As protein: CASTELAGGTDTQYF.

The V gene is TRBV4-1, the J gene TRBJ2-3; the match to TRBD2 covers 7 bases. CDR3 length: 17 residues. In germline, CDR1 is MGHRA, CDR2 YSYEKL. V shed 1 base, J shed 4 bases, and the junction held 11 bases outside the gene matches. This CDR3 is CASSQGLLGGRADTQYF. The CDR3 DNA reads TGCGCCAGCAGCCAAGGTCTCTTGGGAGGGAGGGCAGATACGCAGTATTTT.

Many counts were recorded for this clonotype. The chain joins TRBV7-2 to TRBJ1-1; no firm D call. The CDR3 runs 14 residues. Per germline, CDR1 SGHTA and CDR2 FQGNSA. Trimming cost V 3 bases and J 1 base, with 9 bases left between them. The DNA for the CDR3 is TGTGCCAGCAGCTTCTCTACTCCGAACACTGAAGCTTTCTTT. This encodes CASSFSTPNTEAFF.

CDR3 residues: CASRPDVPEGQETQYF. The CDR3 coding sequence is TGTGCCAGCAGACCTGACGTCCCCGAGGGCCAAGAGACCCAGTACTTC. The V call is TRBV2, the J call TRBJ2-5, with D maybe TRBD2 (5 bases). CDR3 length equals 16 residues. Looked up from germline, CDR1 is SNHLY and CDR2 is FYNNEI. With 6 bases removed from V and 1 base from J, the gap between germline ends came to 18 bases.

There are a few counts of this clonotype. The chain couples TRBV23-1 to TRBJ1-1, with a tentative D call TRBD1 (5 bases). TRBV23-1 is an open reading frame, and its role is uncertain. V lost 6 bases and J 0 bases, leaving 20 bases between the germline ends. This CDR3 contains 17 residues. This chain's CDR3 is CASSPRAGVPMNTEAFF. Written as DNA, the CDR3 is TGCGCCAGCAGCCCTCGGGCGGGGGTACCCATGAACACTGAAGCTTTCTTT.

This clonotype was detected only a few times. J is TRBJ2-3 and V is TRBV7-2; D unresolved. The CDR3 is made up of 13 amino acids. V lost 6 bases, J lost 2 bases, and 9 bases lay in between. Germline V CDR1 and CDR2: SGHTA, FQGNSA. CDR3 in amino acids: CASRLINTDTQYF. DNA for the CDR3: TGTGCCAGCAGGTTAATTAACACAGATACGCAGTATTTT.